Below, 14 T cell receptor beta chains from the same sample are listed, as sequenced in a study of T cells in Graves' hyperthyroidism and ophthalmopathy. RNA transcripts served as the template for amplifying TCR beta CDR3 regions. During a first-round RT-PCR of the TCR CDR3, the HTBI primer set was used. TCRdb recomputed calls from the multiplex PCR reads with MiXCR, one row per CDR3 protein. Here the sample spans a few hundred thousand distinct CDR3 sequences, approximately 14% being singletons. The source material was blood. These receptors all come from a woman under 30 with Graves' hyperthyroidism that later progressed to Graves' ophthalmopathy.

At least ten counts were recorded for this clonotype. The chain recombines TRBV18 with TRBJ2-5; no definite D call. The germline V gene has CDR1 KGHSH and CDR2 LQKENI. Trimming cost V 0 bases and J 3 bases, with 2 bases left between them. This CDR3 has 12 residues. CDR3 nucleotides: TGTGCCAGCTCACCACCGGAAGAGACCCAGTACTTC. Encoded protein: CASSPPEETQYF. The full variable domain, completed using reference TRBV18 and TRBJ2-5, is NAGVMQNPRHLVRRRGQEARLRCSPMKGHSHVYWYRQLPEEGLKFMVYLQKENIIDESGMPKERFSAEFPKEGPSILRIQQVVRGDSAAYFCASSPPEETQYFGPGTRLLVL.

This clonotype has a count of ten or more. This chain links TRBV20-1 with TRBJ2-5; 7 nucleotides agree with TRBD2. Germline V gene sequence: CDR1 DFQATT, CDR2 SNEGSKA (reference sequence). The trim removed 5 bases at V and 5 bases at J, leaving 11 bases unmatched. The CDR3 loop spans 14 amino acids. DNA of the CDR3: TGCAGTGCTCTAGGGACCGAGGGAGGGGAGACCCAGTACTTC. It yields the protein CSALGTEGGETQYF.

The rearrangement links TRBV2 to TRBJ1-5; no clear D. From germline, CDR1 is SNHLY and CDR2 FYNNEI. The CDR3 spans 14 residues. Trimming took 5 bases from V and 0 from J, leaving 8 bases between them. The CDR3 coding sequence is TGTGCCAGCAGTCTGATCGATAGCAATCAGCCCCAGCATTTT. The encoded protein is CASSLIDSNQPQHF.

This clonotype was counted ten times or more. V and J are TRBV12-3 or TRBV12-4 and TRBJ2-1; D is undetermined. There are 11 residues in the CDR3. V was cut by 3 bases and J by 12 bases, with 9 bases left in between. The CDR3 DNA is TGTGCCAGCAGTTTTCAAGAGCGGCAGTTCTTC. Translated, it gives CASSFQERQFF.

This clonotype has at least ten counts. The V and J genes are TRBV27 and TRBJ1-6; D not certain. Germline V gene lookup returns CDR1 MNHEY and CDR2 SMNVEV (reference sequence). The CDR3 is made up of 13 amino acids. The ends were cut back, 3 bases at V and 11 bases at J, with 11 bases in the middle. CDR3 DNA: TGTGCCAGCAGTTTGGTCCGGGCAGCACCCCTCCACTTT. This sequence encodes CASSLVRAAPLHF.

This clonotype has a count of ten or more. The chain links TRBV7-2 to TRBJ1-6; weak D call: TRBD1 (6 bases). V dropped 4 bases and J dropped 9 bases, with 16 bases sitting between them. The CDR3 loop spans 15 amino acids. Germline V gives CDR1 SGHTA, CDR2 FQGNSA. In nucleotides, the CDR3 is TGTGCCAGCAGCTCAACCGGGACAAGGATTTCACCCCTCCACTTT. Translating it yields CASSSTGTRISPLHF.

This clonotype was seen more than once but under ten times. V is TRBV4-1 and J is TRBJ2-7, with 8 bases identical to TRBD2. Germline V CDR1 and CDR2: MGHRA, YSYEKL. V was clipped by 3 bases and J by 5 bases; unmatched bases: 9. The CDR3 has 15 residues. CDR3 sequence: CASSHRLARQHEQYF. The CDR3 DNA sequence: TGCGCCAGCAGCCACCGACTAGCGAGACAACACGAGCAGTACTTC.

The table lists this clonotype with many counts. This chain links TRBV7-2 with TRBJ2-1, with 12 nucleotides matching TRBD2. Germline loops: CDR1 SGHTA, CDR2 FQGNSA. Trimming at V came to 3 bases and at J to 8 bases, leaving 8 bases not matched to a gene. This CDR3 region has 16 residues. CDR3 bases: TGTGCCAGCAGCTTCCGACTAGCGGGAGATATAGATGAGCAGTTCTTC. This encodes CASSFRLAGDIDEQFF.

A few counts support this clonotype. Written as DNA, the CDR3 is TGCGCCAGCAGCTTGGCCTATGAGAGCTCCTACAATGAGCAGTTCTTC. Its translation is CASSLAYESSYNEQFF. The chain links TRBV5-1 to TRBJ2-1; D is undetermined. Germline V gives CDR1 SGHRS, CDR2 YFSETQ. Trimming took off 0 bases at V and 0 bases at J, with 10 bases between the two ends. The CDR3 covers 16 residues.

The sample holds many counts of this clonotype. J is TRBJ2-3 and V is TRBV18; D uncertain. Germline CDR1 reads KGHSH; CDR2 reads LQKENI. V was trimmed by 2 bases and J by 2 bases, leaving 11 bases between them. CDR3 length: 15 residues. Written as DNA, the CDR3 is TGTGCCAGCTCACCATACGTTAAAACCACAGATACGCAGTATTTT. Amino acids: CASSPYVKTTDTQYF.

The V gene is TRBV10-3, the J gene TRBJ2-7; D ambiguous. V was trimmed by 7 bases and J by 0 bases, leaving 10 bases between them. The CDR3 runs 13 residues. Germline V gene data show CDR1 as ENHRY and CDR2 as SYGVKD. CDR3 loop: CAITQQSSYEQYF. CDR3 nucleotide sequence: TGTGCCATCACCCAGCAGAGCTCCTACGAGCAGTACTTC.

The CDR3 protein is CASRTRGQATNYGYTF. DNA for the CDR3: TGCGCCAGCAGGACCCGGGGACAGGCCACTAACTATGGCTACACCTTC. The chain combines TRBV10-2 with TRBJ1-2; 8 bases agree with TRBD1. V lost 6 bases, J lost 0 bases, and 9 bases stayed unmatched. The CDR3 runs 16 residues. The germline CDR1 and CDR2 sequences are WSHSY and SAAADI.

The rearrangement uses TRBV18 and TRBJ2-2; 7 nucleotides line up with TRBD2. Germline lookup yields CDR1 KGHSH and CDR2 LQKENI. V lost 1 base and J lost 3; bases outside the gene matches: 5. The CDR3 consists of 16 residues. The CDR3 region is CASSPRAGVDTGELFF. The CDR3 DNA follows: TGTGCCAGCTCACCACGCGCGGGAGTTGACACCGGGGAGCTGTTTTTT.

The rearrangement uses TRBV20-1 and TRBJ2-1; 14 nucleotides align to TRBD2. The CDR3 is 17 amino acids. The germline CDR1 and CDR2 sequences are DFQATT and SNEGSKA (reference sequence). Trimming took 5 bases from V and 9 from J; bases not matched to a gene: 15. Here the CDR3 reads CSAPPGLAGEGISEQFF. For the CDR3, the DNA is TGCAGTGCTCCCCCGGGACTAGCGGGAGAGGGGATTAGTGAGCAGTTCTTC.